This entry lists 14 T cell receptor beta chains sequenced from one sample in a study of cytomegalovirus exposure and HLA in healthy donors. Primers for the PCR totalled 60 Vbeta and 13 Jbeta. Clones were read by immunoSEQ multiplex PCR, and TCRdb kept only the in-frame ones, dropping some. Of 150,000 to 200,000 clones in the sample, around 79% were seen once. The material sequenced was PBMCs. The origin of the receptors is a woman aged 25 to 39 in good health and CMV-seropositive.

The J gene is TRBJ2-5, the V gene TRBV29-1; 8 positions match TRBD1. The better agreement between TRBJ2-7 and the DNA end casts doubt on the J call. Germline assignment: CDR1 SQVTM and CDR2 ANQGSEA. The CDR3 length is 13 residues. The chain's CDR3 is CSVVDRGTYEQYF. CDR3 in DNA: TGCAGCGTCGTAGACAGGGGAACCTACGAGCAGTACTTC.

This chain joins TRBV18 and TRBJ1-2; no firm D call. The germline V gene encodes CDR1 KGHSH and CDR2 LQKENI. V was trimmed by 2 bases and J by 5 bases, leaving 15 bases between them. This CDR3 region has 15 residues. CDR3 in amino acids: CASSPSPGRGYGYTF. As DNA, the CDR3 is TGTGCCAGCTCACCAAGCCCTGGCAGAGGGTATGGCTACACCTTC.

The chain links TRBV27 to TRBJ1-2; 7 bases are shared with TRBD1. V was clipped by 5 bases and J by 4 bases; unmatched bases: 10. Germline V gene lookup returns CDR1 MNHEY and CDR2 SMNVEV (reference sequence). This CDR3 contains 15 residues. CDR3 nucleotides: TGTGCCAGCAGTACGTGGGACAGTCCCCGCTATGGCTACACCTTC. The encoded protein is CASSTWDSPRYGYTF.

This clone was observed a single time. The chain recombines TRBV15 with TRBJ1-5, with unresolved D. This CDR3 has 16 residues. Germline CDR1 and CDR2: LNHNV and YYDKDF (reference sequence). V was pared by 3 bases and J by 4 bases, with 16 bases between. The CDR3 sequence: CATSSGQGSLNQPQHF. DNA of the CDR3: TGTGCCACCAGCAGCGGCCAAGGGAGTCTAAATCAGCCCCAGCATTTT.

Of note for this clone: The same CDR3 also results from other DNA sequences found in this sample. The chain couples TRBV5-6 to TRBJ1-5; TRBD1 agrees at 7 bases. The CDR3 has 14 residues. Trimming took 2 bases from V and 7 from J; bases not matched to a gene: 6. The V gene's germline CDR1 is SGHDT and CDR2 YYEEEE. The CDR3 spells CASSFRQGNQPQHF. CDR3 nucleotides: TGTGCCAGCAGCTTCCGACAGGGTAACCAGCCCCAGCATTTT.

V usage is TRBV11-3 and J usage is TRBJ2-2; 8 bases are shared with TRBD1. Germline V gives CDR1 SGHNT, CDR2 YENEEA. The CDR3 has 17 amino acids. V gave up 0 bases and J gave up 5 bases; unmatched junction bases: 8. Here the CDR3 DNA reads TGTGCCAGCAGCTTAGACGGTGGACAGGGACCAACCGGGGAGCTGTTTTTT. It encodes CASSLDGGQGPTGELFF.

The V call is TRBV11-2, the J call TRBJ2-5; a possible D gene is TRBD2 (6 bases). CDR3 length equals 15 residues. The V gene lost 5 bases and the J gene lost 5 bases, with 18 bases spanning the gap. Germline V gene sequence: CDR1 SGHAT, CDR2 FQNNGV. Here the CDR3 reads CASSPGLGGSETQYF. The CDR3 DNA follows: TGTGCCAGCAGCCCGGGACTCGGAGGATCGGAGACCCAGTACTTC. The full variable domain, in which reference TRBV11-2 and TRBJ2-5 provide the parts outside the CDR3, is EAGVAQSPRYKIIEKRQSVAFWCNPISGHATLYWYQQILGQGPKLLIQFQNNGVVDDSQLPKDRFSAERLKGVDSTLKIQPAKLEDSAVYLCASSPGLGGSETQYFGPGTRLLVL.

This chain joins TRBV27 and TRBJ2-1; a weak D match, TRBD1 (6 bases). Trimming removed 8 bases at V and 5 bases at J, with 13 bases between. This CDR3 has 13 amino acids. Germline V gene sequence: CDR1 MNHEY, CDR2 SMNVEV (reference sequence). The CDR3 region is CASSQGQDNEQFF. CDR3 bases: TGTGCCAGCTCTCAGGGGCAGGACAATGAGCAGTTCTTC.

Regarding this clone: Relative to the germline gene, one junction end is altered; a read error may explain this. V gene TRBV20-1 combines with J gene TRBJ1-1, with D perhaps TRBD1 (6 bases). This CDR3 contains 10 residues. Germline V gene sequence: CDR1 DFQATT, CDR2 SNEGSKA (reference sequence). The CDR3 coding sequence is TGCAGTGCTAGAGATTTGGGGGCCCTCTTT. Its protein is CSARDLGALF.

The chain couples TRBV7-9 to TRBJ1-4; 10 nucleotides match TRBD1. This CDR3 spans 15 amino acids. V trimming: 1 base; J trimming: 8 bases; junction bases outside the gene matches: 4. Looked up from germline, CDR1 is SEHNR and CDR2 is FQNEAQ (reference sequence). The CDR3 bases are TGTGCCAGCAGCTTAGTGGGACAGGGGTCGGAAAAACTGTTTTTT. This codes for CASSLVGQGSEKLFF. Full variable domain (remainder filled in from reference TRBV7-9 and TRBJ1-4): DTGVSQNPRHKITKRGQNVTFRCDPISEHNRLYWYRQTLGQGPEFLTYFQNEAQLEKSRLLSDRFSAERPKGSFSTLEIQRTEQGDSAMYLCASSLVGQGSEKLFFGSGTQLSVL.

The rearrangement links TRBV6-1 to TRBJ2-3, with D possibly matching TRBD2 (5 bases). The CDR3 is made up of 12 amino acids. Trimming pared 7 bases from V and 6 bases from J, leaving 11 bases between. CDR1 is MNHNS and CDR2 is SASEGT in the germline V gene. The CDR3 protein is CASKEVPDTQYF. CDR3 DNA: TGTGCCAGCAAGGAGGTACCCGATACGCAGTATTTT.

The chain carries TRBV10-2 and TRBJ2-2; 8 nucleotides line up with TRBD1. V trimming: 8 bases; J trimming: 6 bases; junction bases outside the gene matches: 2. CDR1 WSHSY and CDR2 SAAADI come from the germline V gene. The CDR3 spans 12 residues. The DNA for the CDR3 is TGCGCCAGCGGACAGGGCCCCGGGGAGCTGTTTTTT. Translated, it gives CASGQGPGELFF.

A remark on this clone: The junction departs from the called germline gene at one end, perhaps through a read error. The CDR3 loop reads CASQSTGDKSPLHF. The CDR3 nucleotides read TGTGCCAGCCAGTCGACAGGGGATAAGTCACCCCTCCACTTT. The gene calls are TRBV18 and TRBJ1-6; 8 bases match TRBD1. The CDR3 contains 14 residues. Germline V gives CDR1 KGHSH, CDR2 LQKENI.

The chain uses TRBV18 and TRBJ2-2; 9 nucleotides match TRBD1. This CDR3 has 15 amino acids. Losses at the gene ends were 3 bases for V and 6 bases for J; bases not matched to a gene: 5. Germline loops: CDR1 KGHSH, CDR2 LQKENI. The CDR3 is CASSPRDRESGELFF. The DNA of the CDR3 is TGTGCCAGCTCACCTAGGGACAGGGAATCCGGGGAGCTGTTTTTT.